This entry lists 3 T cell receptor beta chains sequenced from one sample in a study of blood T cell repertoires in COVID-19. The data were produced by immunoSEQ multiplex PCR, yet TCRdb's version contains in-frame clones alone and is incomplete. The table lists approximately 200,000 clones, approximately 84% of them singletons, with 2.3% in the top ten. Sequenced input: peripheral blood. These TCRs come from an older woman with acute or convalescent COVID-19.

The chain has TRBV6-5 and TRBJ1-5; 7 bases agree with TRBD1. CDR1 is MNHEY and CDR2 is SVGAGI in the germline V gene. V was clipped by 6 bases and J by 7 bases; unmatched bases: 12. CDR3 length equals 15 residues. The CDR3 here is CASRDTEQGRQPQHF. The CDR3 region has the DNA TGTGCCAGCAGAGATACGGAACAGGGGCGCCAGCCCCAGCATTTT.

The rearrangement links TRBV6-5 to TRBJ2-1, with 10 bases lining up with TRBD1. The V gene's germline CDR1 is MNHEY and CDR2 SVGAGI. J lost 7 bases, V lost 7 bases, and 7 bases had no gene match. The CDR3 is 14 residues long. The DNA of the CDR3 is TGTGCCAGCAATAGGGACAGGGGTATGAATGAGCAGTTCTTC. This sequence encodes CASNRDRGMNEQFF.

This chain uses TRBV3-1 (or the pseudogene TRBV3-2) with TRBJ2-1; D may be TRBD2 (7 bases). Between the trimmed V and J ends, which lost 1 base and 9 bases, there was a span of 13 bases. The germline gives CDR1 LGHDT, CDR2 YNNKEL (reference sequence). There are 14 residues in the CDR3. In DNA, the CDR3 is TGTGCCAGCAGCCAAGCGGGGGGCCGATCTGAGCAGTTCTTC. Protein sequence: CASSQAGGRSEQFF.